This T cell receptor (beta chain) was documented in a study of T cell clones after liver transplantation. Sequencing used immunoSEQ multiplex PCR; TCRdb keeps in-frame clones, though not all of them. The repertoire holds 53,000 or so clones, with 65% to 85% as singletons. The germline gives CDR1 SGHTA, CDR2 FQGNSA. After removal of 6 bases from V and 5 bases from J, the junction contained 14 bases not matched to a gene. The CDR3 runs to 18 residues. J is TRBJ2-3 and V is TRBV7-2, with TRBD2 identical over 13 bases. The sequencing used CD4+ T cells from blood, collected before liver transplant. The TCR sequence derives from a human donor who received a liver transplant. The CDR3 DNA sequence: TGTGCCAGCAGTAAACTAGCGGGAGGGAGGAATACACAAGATACGCAGTATTTT. The encoded protein is CASSKLAGGRNTQDTQYF. The entire variable domain, with the rest obtained from reference TRBV7-2 and TRBJ2-3, is as follows: GAGVSQSPSNKVTEKGKDVELRCDPISGHTALYWYRQSLGQGLEFLIYFQGNSAPDKSGLPSDRFSAERTGGSVSTLTIQRTQQEDSAVYLCASSKLAGGRNTQDTQYFGPGTRLTVL.